This paragraph reports one T cell receptor (beta chain). Its matching antigen is unknown. The length of the CDR3 is 14 residues. Germline lookup yields CDR1 SGHNT and CDR2 YYREEE (reference sequence). The V end lost 3 bases, the J end lost 2 bases, and 12 bases lay between the germline ends. The source of the sample is a study of cytomegalovirus exposure and HLA in healthy donors. The study, taken as a whole, reports: Rare TCR sequences dominated, though some public TCRs recurred in many donors.

Profiling relied on immunoSEQ multiplex PCR, and the TCRdb table lists in-frame clones only, not all of them. The sample shows some 150,000 clones, approximately 94% of them seen only once. The sequenced sample consisted of PBMCs. The genes are TRBV5-4 and TRBJ2-7; TRBD1 might be the D (6 bases). The receptor's source is a young man in good health and CMV-seropositive. The CDR3 spells CASSSPDSPYEQYF. DNA of the CDR3: TGTGCCAGCAGCTCGCCGGACAGCCCCTACGAGCAGTACTTC.